This TCR beta chain emerged from a study of CD8+ T cells in alopecia areata. Study background: Spontaneous alopecia affected the approximately 6-12-month-old C3H/HeJ graft donors, whose skin was transplanted to roughly 6-10-week-old female C3H/HeJ mice.

Study results and limitations: Against the mouse data, patients shared TCRs less clearly, possibly for HLA reasons. Sequence data from scalp samples additionally include resident alphabeta T cells of normal skin.

RNA, once extracted, was reverse transcribed into cDNA for use as the sequencing template. TCRdb's copy holds only in-frame clones and misses some; the assay was immunoSEQ multiplex PCR. The profile covers 200,000 to 300,000 clones, none occurring a single time. Trimming took off 3 bases at V and 3 bases at J, with 9 bases between the two ends. Per the germline V gene, CDR1 is NSHNY and CDR2 is SYGAGN. The CDR3 spans 13 residues. A word on this clone: Its antigen is unidentified. Genes and germline come from the mouse. The read finishes 4 residues shy of the CDR3 end, and the germline J gene is used to complete it.

Combined cutaneous lymph node cells underwent sorting by CD4, CD8alpha, NKG2D, NKG2ACE and additional markers. Source material: CD4+ T cells sorted from a lymph node. The V gene is TRBV13-1, the J gene TRBJ1-1; D perhaps matches TRBD1 (6 bases). This TCR was sampled from a C3H/HeJ mouse with alopecia areata. The MHC haplotype of this mouse line is H2-k. The sequenced part of the CDR3 DNA is TGTGCCAGCAGTGGACAGGCTGACACA. Translated: CASSGQADT. The whole CDR3 sequence reads CASSGQADTEVFF.